This T cell receptor beta chain comes out of a study of cytomegalovirus exposure and HLA in healthy donors. About the research overall: The Caucasian-associated ancestry cluster contained 81% of the approximately 420 genotyped donors.

Use of 60 Vbeta and 13 Jbeta primers characterized the PCR. Libraries were prepared by immunoSEQ multiplex PCR; TCRdb keeps only in-frame clonotypes and omits some of them. Of some 70,000 clones listed, approximately 60% are singletons. In the case of this clone: Its target is unknown.

These donors counted as nominally healthy when sampled, but unrecorded immune exposures were likely. Study observations and caveats: Previous analysis showed most TCR beta V segments were productive about 87% or about 30% of the time.

The receptor was isolated from a woman between 50 and 59 years old in good health and CMV-seronegative. The sequenced sample consisted of PBMCs.

In DNA form, the CDR3 reads TGTGCCAGCAGTGCCCTGTCGGGGGAGACCCAGTACTTC. Translating it yields CASSALSGETQYF. The chain recombines TRBV27 with TRBJ2-5, with a possible D match to TRBD2 (5 bases). The CDR3 consists of 13 residues. Between the trimmed V and J ends, which lost 5 bases and 5 bases, there was a span of 12 bases. CDR1 is MNHEY, CDR2 SMNVEV, per germline (reference sequence).